Presented here are 18 T cell receptor beta chains from one specimen sequenced in a study of read filtering for tumor transcriptome and immune sequencing. Molecular barcoded adaptors covering alpha/delta and beta/gamma chains were used on approximately 400 ng RNA. TCRdb recomputed calls from the reads with MiXCR, one row per CDR3 protein. The table has tens of thousands of distinct CDR3 sequences, approximately 19% seen once. Sequencing input: a population of CD138-negative cells sorted from bone marrow. These receptors were collected from a donor aged 40 or over with multiple myeloma.

This clonotype was counted ten times or more. V gene TRBV7-6 combines with J gene TRBJ2-1, with a possible D match to TRBD2 (6 bases). The CDR3 consists of 17 residues. CDR1 is SGHVS and CDR2 is FNYEAQ in the germline V gene. Trimming removed 4 bases from V and 1 base from J, with 17 bases in between. The CDR3 sequence: CASSSKTGTSSYNEQFF. The CDR3 nucleotides are TGTGCCAGCAGCTCAAAAACCGGGACTTCTTCCTACAATGAGCAGTTCTTC. The whole variable domain, remainder taken from reference TRBV7-6 and TRBJ2-1, is GAGVSQSPRYKVTKRGQDVALRCDPISGHVSLYWYRQALGQGPEFLTYFNYEAQQDKSGLPNDRFSAERPEGSISTLTIQRTEQRDSAMYRCASSSKTGTSSYNEQFFGPGTRLTVL.

CDR3: CASSRSPDTQYF. The DNA of the CDR3 is TGTGCCAGCAGCAGGAGTCCCGATACGCAGTATTTT. V usage is TRBV7-8 and J usage is TRBJ2-3; no definite D call. Looked up from germline, CDR1 is SGHVS and CDR2 is FQNEAQ. The CDR3 contains 12 residues. V was trimmed by 5 bases and J by 6 bases, leaving 9 bases between them.

Turning to this clonotype: A much larger clonotype is one base distant, so this may be a read error. V usage is TRBV20-1 and J usage is TRBJ2-3, with unresolved D. The CDR3 has 16 amino acids. The V gene's germline CDR1 is DFQATT and CDR2 SNEGSKA (reference sequence). Here the CDR3 DNA reads TGCAGTGCTCCCGCCCCATCAGGTCCTTCCACAGATCCGCAGTATTTT. Its translation is CSAPAPSGPSTDPQYF.

The sample holds many counts of this clonotype. The rearrangement joins TRBV24-1 to TRBJ2-7; TRBD2 matches at 11 bases. CDR1 is KGHDR, CDR2 SFDVKD, per germline. After removal of 4 bases from V and 3 bases from J, the junction contained 10 bases not matched to a gene. CDR3 length: 17 amino acids. For the CDR3, the DNA is TGTGCCACCAGTGACCGGGCGTCCGGGACTAGCGGCTACGAGCAGTACTTC. Translated, it gives CATSDRASGTSGYEQYF.

A word on this clonotype: A much larger clone lies one base from this, so it may be a read error. The chain recombines TRBV27 with TRBJ1-1, with D possibly being TRBD1 (6 bases). CDR1 and CDR2 from the germline V gene are MNHEY and SMNVEV (reference sequence). CDR3 length equals 15 residues. The DNA of the CDR3 is TGTGCCAGCAGTCCAGGGACATTGATGAACGCTGAAGCTTTCTTT. Its translation: CASSPGTLMNAEAFF.

This clonotype was counted a few times. The chain joins TRBV6-5 to TRBJ2-3, with D perhaps TRBD2 (6 bases). Germline CDR1 and CDR2: MNHEY and SVGAGI. The CDR3 runs 15 residues. V lost 6 bases and J 2 bases, leaving 15 bases between the germline ends. CDR3 DNA sequence: TGTGCCAGCAGGCCCACGGGACTCTTCACAGATACGCAGTATTTT. Translating it yields CASRPTGLFTDTQYF.

This clonotype was counted ten times or more. CDR3: CAISEGNAGANVLTF. CDR3 bases: TGTGCCATCAGTGAGGGGAATGCTGGGGCCAACGTCCTGACTTTC. This chain connects TRBV10-3 to TRBJ2-6; D not resolved. CDR1 is ENHRY, CDR2 SYGVKD, per germline. The V gene lost 2 bases and the J gene lost 2 bases, with 7 bases spanning the gap. The CDR3 contains 15 residues.

To note about this clonotype: This may be a read error, as it is one base from a much larger clone. The chain joins TRBV12-3 or TRBV12-4 to TRBJ2-2, with D perhaps matching TRBD1 (6 bases). The CDR3 spans 14 residues. In nucleotides, the CDR3 is TGTGTCAGTTTACCGGGACACAACACCGGGGAGCTGTTTTTT. It encodes CVSLPGHNTGELFF.

Points on this clonotype: With a much larger clone just one base away, this may be a read error. J is TRBJ1-1 and V is TRBV6-2 or TRBV6-3, with a tentative D call TRBD1 (5 bases). The germline V gene has CDR1 MNHEY and CDR2 SVGEGT. This CDR3 contains 13 residues. CDR3 nucleotides: TGTGCCAGCAGGGGACCTTGGAACACTGAAGCTTCCTTT. It is translated as CASRGPWNTEASF.

V gene TRBV27 combines with J gene TRBJ1-5; 7 positions match TRBD1. Looked up from germline, CDR1 is MNHEY and CDR2 is SMNVEV (reference sequence). V shed 5 bases, J shed 2 bases, and the junction held 6 bases outside the gene matches. The CDR3 sequence is 15 residues long. CDR3 loop: CASSETGSRNQPQHF. In DNA, the CDR3 is TGTGCCAGCAGTGAGACAGGGTCACGCAATCAGCCCCAGCATTTT.

About this clonotype itself: This may be a read error, as it is one base from a much larger clone. Here the CDR3 omits its conserved ending phenylalanine or tryptophan, so a read error is the likely source. The V and J genes are TRBV4-1 and TRBJ2-7; D is possibly TRBD1 or TRBD2 (6 bases each). The germline V and J ends were trimmed by 0 bases and 0 bases, with 12 bases remaining between them. This CDR3 has 16 residues. The germline V gene encodes CDR1 MGHRA and CDR2 YSYEKL. The CDR3 nucleotides are TGCGCCAGCAGCCAAGAGGGGGGCGGGGACTCCTACGAGCAGTACTCC. This gives the protein CASSQEGGGDSYEQYS.

CDR3 loop: CASSSDSYSNQPQHF. The CDR3, as DNA: TGTGCCAGCAGTTCGGACAGCTATAGCAATCAGCCCCAGCATTTT. The V and J genes are TRBV12-3 or TRBV12-4 and TRBJ1-5, with D perhaps TRBD1 (6 bases). V gave up 4 bases and J gave up 0 bases, with 10 bases separating them. The CDR3 contains 15 residues.

This sequence joins TRBV6-1 and TRBJ1-5, with 9 bases fitting TRBD1. Germline CDR1 is MNHNS and CDR2 is SASEGT. There are 16 residues in the CDR3. The V and J ends lost 3 bases and 5 bases, in that order; junction bases with no gene match: 8. The CDR3 region has the DNA TGTGCCAGCAGTGACCCGTGGACAGGGGCCGATCAGCCCCAGCATTTT. Translating it yields CASSDPWTGADQPQHF.

CDR3 DNA: TGTGCCTGGAGTGTTCGGGGAGACTATGGCTACACCTTC. Its translation: CAWSVRGDYGYTF. V gene TRBV30 combines with J gene TRBJ1-2; no firm D call. V lost 0 bases to trimming and J lost 3 bases, with 8 bases between them. The CDR3 covers 13 residues. Germline V gene data show CDR1 as GTSNPN and CDR2 as SVGIG (reference sequence).

This clonotype was counted at least ten times. The gene calls are TRBV4-1 and TRBJ2-5; TRBD2 matches at 10 bases. The germline V gene has CDR1 MGHRA and CDR2 YSYEKL. The CDR3 spans 17 residues. V shed 0 bases, J shed 3 bases, and the junction held 7 bases outside the gene matches. The CDR3 sequence is CASSQDISGGLKETQYF. The CDR3 DNA reads as TGCGCCAGCAGCCAAGATATTAGCGGGGGGTTGAAAGAGACCCAGTACTTC.

This sequence joins TRBV12-3 or TRBV12-4 and TRBJ2-4; D is possibly TRBD2 (6 bases). The CDR3 is 14 amino acids. Between the trimmed V and J ends, which lost 3 bases and 4 bases, there was a span of 10 bases. CDR3 bases: TGTGCCAGCAGTTTTCTTGGGACTAAAAACATTCAGTACTTC. Protein product: CASSFLGTKNIQYF.

This clonotype was found many times. The chain employs TRBV6-1 and TRBJ2-5; 7 nucleotides match TRBD1. In germline, CDR1 is MNHNS, CDR2 SASEGT. The CDR3 is made up of 13 amino acids. V shed 2 bases, J shed 4 bases, and the junction held 1 base outside the gene matches. The DNA for the CDR3 is TGTGCCAGCAGTGAACAGGGGGTAGAGACCCAGTACTTC. Residues: CASSEQGVETQYF.

The chain joins TRBV18 to TRBJ2-2; D might be TRBD1 (6 bases). Germline CDR1 and CDR2: KGHSH and LQKENI. Trimming shortened V by 6 bases and J by 2 bases, and 10 bases separated the two germline ends. The CDR3 has 14 residues. The DNA of the CDR3 is TGTGCCAGCTCGTCGGACAGCAACACCGGGGAGCTGTTTTTT. This codes for CASSSDSNTGELFF.